Here is one T cell receptor beta chain with its context. As yet, its antigen is unknown. TCRdb's table, derived via immunoSEQ multiplex PCR, lists solely in-frame clones and lacks some. The sample holds some 30,000 clones, 70% to 80% seen once. This sample is drawn from a study of cytotoxic CD8 clonotypes in ibrutinib-treated CLL. On the study more broadly: The patients, about ten relapsed/refractory and approximately 14 treatment-naive, included 17 who were IGHV unmutated.

Findings and limits, study-wide: Sampling of sustained-remission and progressing patients occurred at differing times. Clonotypes that were public were uncommon, and they contracted or stayed stable on treatment. Higher clonality was seen at ibrutinib response and a return toward baseline at progression.

Germline loops: CDR1 PRHDT, CDR2 FYEKMQ (reference sequence). This CDR3 spans 17 amino acids. With 2 bases removed from V and 6 bases from J, the gap between germline ends came to 22 bases. This TCR was recovered from a human donor with chronic lymphocytic leukemia. The sample in question was PBMCs, obtained after 36 months of ibrutinib treatment. The rearrangement links TRBV13 to TRBJ1-2, with D possibly being TRBD1 (5 bases). The CDR3 loop is CASSLKGTHRTRDGYTF. DNA for the CDR3: TGTGCCAGCAGCTTAAAGGGGACTCACCGTACGAGGGATGGCTACACCTTC. Looking up the rest from reference TRBV13 and TRBJ1-2 gives the full variable domain: AAGVIQSPRHLIKEKRETATLKCYPIPRHDTVYWYQQGPGQDPQFLISFYEKMQSDKGSIPDRFSAQQFSDYHSELNMSSLELGDSALYFCASSLKGTHRTRDGYTFGSGTRLTVV.